These 10 T cell receptor beta chains were sequenced from one sample in a study of T cell responses to AZD1222 COVID-19 vaccine. Repertoires were generated with immunoSEQ multiplex PCR, while TCRdb's copy carries only in-frame clones and drops some. Among approximately 130,000 clones listed, over 75% were seen once. This specimen consisted of peripheral blood, obtained on day 0 of AZD1222 vaccination. The source of these receptors is an adult in good health.

The CDR3 DNA reads TGTGCCAGCAGCTTAGACAGGGTTGTGAGCTCTGGAAACACCATATATTTT. It encodes CASSLDRVVSSGNTIYF. The genes are TRBV7-3 and TRBJ1-3; 7 bases line up with TRBD1. The CDR3 consists of 17 residues. Germline trimming cut 2 bases from V and 0 bases from J; bases unmatched to any gene: 7. The V gene's germline CDR1 is SGHTA and CDR2 FQGTGA.

V usage is TRBV5-4 and J usage is TRBJ2-1, with D possibly TRBD1 on 7 matching bases. The CDR3 extends over 15 amino acids. The germline gives CDR1 SGHNT, CDR2 YYREEE (reference sequence). Trimming took 0 bases from V and 5 from J, leaving 12 bases between them. The CDR3 nucleotides are TGTGCCAGCAGCTTGGTGGCGGGACAGAACAATGAGCAGTTCTTC. It specifies CASSLVAGQNNEQFF.

The rearrangement links TRBV5-4 to TRBJ2-3; 13 bases are a match to TRBD2. The CDR3 loop spans 18 amino acids. The junction had 8 bases not matched to a gene; V was cut back by 4 bases and J by 0 bases. Germline V gene lookup returns CDR1 SGHNT and CDR2 YYREEE (reference sequence). The CDR3 sequence is CASSPGGLAGTSTDTQYF. CDR3 DNA: TGTGCCAGCAGCCCCGGGGGACTAGCGGGAACTAGCACAGATACGCAGTATTTT.

The chain has TRBV18 and TRBJ1-6, with 7 bases aligning to TRBD1. This CDR3 is built from 15 residues. Per the germline V gene, CDR1 is KGHSH and CDR2 is LQKENI. The trim removed 5 bases at V and 2 bases at J, leaving 3 bases unmatched. In nucleotides, the CDR3 is TGTGCCAGCTCAACACAGGGGACCTATAATTCACCCCTCCACTTT. Residues: CASSTQGTYNSPLHF.

This chain joins TRBV18 and TRBJ1-2; no clear D gene. The CDR3 is made up of 17 amino acids. Germline assignment: CDR1 KGHSH and CDR2 LQKENI. The V and J ends lost 2 bases and 0 bases respectively, with 16 bases between them. CDR3 loop: CASSPGPQLKANYGYTF. The CDR3 nucleotides read TGTGCCAGCTCACCAGGACCCCAGCTTAAAGCTAACTATGGCTACACCTTC.

The rearrangement links TRBV7-2 to TRBJ2-7, with 10 nucleotides matching TRBD2. The CDR3 covers 17 residues. V lost 1 base to trimming and J lost 4 bases; unmatched junction nucleotides: 10. Germline loops: CDR1 SGHTA, CDR2 FQGNSA. CDR3 DNA sequence: TGTGCCAGCAGCTTAGTAATGTCTAGCGGGAGTGGGTACGAGCAGTACTTC. Protein: CASSLVMSSGSGYEQYF.

The rearrangement uses TRBV7-2 and TRBJ2-7; possible D gene TRBD1, 7 bases. Deletions cut 5 bases from V and 2 bases from J, with 19 bases between. This CDR3 comprises 16 residues. CDR1 and CDR2 from the germline V gene are SGHTA and FQGNSA. CDR3 residues: CASSPRGALGAYEQYF. In nucleotides, the CDR3 is TGTGCCAGCAGCCCCAGGGGGGCCCTAGGGGCCTACGAGCAGTACTTC.

This chain uses TRBV29-1 with TRBJ2-7; TRBD1 or TRBD2 may be the D gene (7 bases each). Germline V gene data show CDR1 as SQVTM and CDR2 as ANQGSEA. This CDR3 is built from 15 residues. V was clipped by 1 base and J by 6 bases, with 19 bases between them. As DNA, the CDR3 is TGCAGCGTTGAAGTCCCAGGGGGGGTTAGTCGCGAGCAGTACTTC. Translated: CSVEVPGGVSREQYF.

This clone was seen once. This chain connects TRBV6-5 to TRBJ1-3; perhaps TRBD1 as D (5 bases). Germline CDR1 and CDR2: MNHEY and SVGAGI. Trimming took off 8 bases at V and 0 bases at J, with 5 bases between the two ends. This CDR3 region has 12 residues. The CDR3 sequence is CASGASGNTIYF. The CDR3 DNA follows: TGTGCCAGCGGGGCCTCTGGAAACACCATATATTTT.

V usage is TRBV12-3 or TRBV12-4 and J usage is TRBJ1-1; D may be TRBD1 (5 bases). The CDR3 is 13 amino acids. Trimming cost V 3 bases and J 7 bases, with 12 bases left between them. CDR3 DNA: TGTGCCAGCAGTTTGACGGACATGAGTGAAGCTTTCTTT. It codes for CASSLTDMSEAFF.